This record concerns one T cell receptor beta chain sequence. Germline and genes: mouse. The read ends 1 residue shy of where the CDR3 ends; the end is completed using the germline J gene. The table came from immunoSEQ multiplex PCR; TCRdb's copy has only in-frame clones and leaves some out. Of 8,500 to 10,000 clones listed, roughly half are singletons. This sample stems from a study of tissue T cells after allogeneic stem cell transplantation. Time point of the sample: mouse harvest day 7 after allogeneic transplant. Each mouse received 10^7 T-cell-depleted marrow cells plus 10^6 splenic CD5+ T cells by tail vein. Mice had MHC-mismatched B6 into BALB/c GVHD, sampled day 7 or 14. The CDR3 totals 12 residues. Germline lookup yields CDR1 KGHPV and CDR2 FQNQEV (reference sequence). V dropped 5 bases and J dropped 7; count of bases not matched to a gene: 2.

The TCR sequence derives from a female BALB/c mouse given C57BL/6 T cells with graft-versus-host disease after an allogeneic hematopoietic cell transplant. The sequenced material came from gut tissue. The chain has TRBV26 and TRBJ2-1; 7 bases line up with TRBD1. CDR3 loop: CASSKGQAEQFF. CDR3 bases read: TGTGCCAGCAGTAAGGGACAGGCTGAGCAGTTC.